The 10 T cell receptor beta chains reported below all come from one sample, sequenced in a study of STAT5B mutations in CD4+ large granular lymphocyte leukemia. Some clones are missing from TCRdb's copy, which holds only in-frame ones; the method was immunoSEQ multiplex PCR. The sample contains 30,000 to 35,000 clones, 80% to 90% of which appear only once. Sequenced input: CD4+ T cells from blood buffy coats. All receptors come from a human donor in good health.

The chain couples TRBV15 to TRBJ2-2; the match to TRBD1 covers 9 bases. The germline V gene has CDR1 LNHNV and CDR2 YYDKDF (reference sequence). The V segment lost 1 base and the J segment 3 bases; nucleotides outside the gene matches: 3. The CDR3 extends over 16 amino acids. The DNA of the CDR3 is TGTGCCACCAGCAGAGGGGGACAGGGACACACCGGGGAGCTGTTTTTT. This sequence encodes CATSRGGQGHTGELFF. Based on the CDR3 plus reference TRBV15 and TRBJ2-2, the full variable domain is DAMVIQNPRYQVTQFGKPVTLSCSQTLNHNVMYWYQQKSSQAPKLLFHYYDKDFNNEADTPDNFQSRRPNTSFCFLDIRSPGLGDTAMYLCATSRGGQGHTGELFFGEGSRLTVL.

This clone was seen a few times. The gene calls are TRBV20-1 and TRBJ2-3, with TRBD1 as a possible D gene (6 bases). V was clipped by 4 bases and J by 5 bases, with 7 bases between them. This CDR3 region has 11 residues. The V gene's germline CDR1 is DFQATT and CDR2 SNEGSKA (reference sequence). CDR3 protein: CSAKQGDTQYF. As DNA, the CDR3 is TGCAGTGCTAAACAGGGAGATACGCAGTATTTT.

The genes are TRBV4-1 and TRBJ2-3; 14 nucleotides line up with TRBD2. The CDR3 is 18 amino acids. Germline CDR1 and CDR2: MGHRA and YSYEKL. The J segment lost 0 bases and the V segment lost 6 bases, leaving 8 bases of the junction unmatched. Written as DNA, the CDR3 is TGCGCCAGCAGACGACTAGCGGGAGGGTTTGCTAGCACAGATACGCAGTATTTT. Its protein is CASRRLAGGFASTDTQYF.

The V call is TRBV5-4, the J call TRBJ2-5; the D call may be TRBD1 or TRBD2 (5 bases each). CDR1 SGHNT and CDR2 YYREEE come from the germline V gene (reference sequence). V lost 4 bases to trimming and J lost 1 base, with 17 bases between them. There are 16 residues in the CDR3. The CDR3 DNA reads as TGTGCCAGCAGCGTTAAGGGACGTCTCCTCCAAGAGACCCAGTACTTC. This sequence encodes CASSVKGRLLQETQYF.

The chain links TRBV5-1 to TRBJ1-4; D unclear. The CDR3 contains 15 residues. Germline V gene sequence: CDR1 SGHRS, CDR2 YFSETQ. Trimming cost V 4 bases and J 0 bases, with 10 bases left between them. The CDR3 sequence: CASSVDGSTNEKLFF. Here the CDR3 DNA reads TGCGCCAGCAGCGTGGACGGATCAACTAATGAAAAACTGTTTTTT.

V and J are TRBV6-5 and TRBJ2-1; D may match TRBD1 or TRBD2 (6 bases each). The V gene's germline CDR1 is MNHEY and CDR2 SVGAGI. CDR3 length: 15 amino acids. V lost 6 bases, J lost 8 bases, and 20 bases lay in between. CDR3 nucleotide sequence: TGTGCCAGCAGCCCTCGGACTACAGGGTTGGATGAGCAGTTCTTC. Amino acids: CASSPRTTGLDEQFF.

V usage is TRBV11-3 and J usage is TRBJ2-1, with TRBD1 identical over 11 bases. CDR1 and CDR2 from the germline V gene are SGHNT and YENEEA. Germline trimming cut 4 bases from V and 8 bases from J; bases unmatched to any gene: 4. The CDR3 extends over 14 amino acids. Here the CDR3 reads CASSSRTGGHEQFF. For the CDR3, the DNA is TGTGCCAGCAGCTCAAGGACAGGGGGCCATGAGCAGTTCTTC.

A note on this clone: Other nucleotide sequences in the sample specify the same CDR3. The chain has TRBV7-2 and TRBJ2-1, with D possibly being TRBD2 (5 bases). CDR3 length: 17 residues. Per the germline V gene, CDR1 is SGHTA and CDR2 is FQGNSA. Between the trimmed V and J ends, which lost 2 bases and 9 bases, there was a span of 23 bases. Here the CDR3 DNA reads TGTGCCAGCAGCTTACGGTCATCACGGCGAGGGTTCACTGAGCAGTTCTTC. It translates to CASSLRSSRRGFTEQFF.

CDR3 DNA sequence: TGTGCCAGCAGGGGACAGTTTAATCAGCCCCAGCATTTT. It specifies CASRGQFNQPQHF. The chain combines TRBV27 with TRBJ1-5; 7 nucleotides line up with TRBD1. CDR1 MNHEY and CDR2 SMNVEV come from the germline V gene (reference sequence). The CDR3 sequence is 13 residues long. With 6 bases clipped from V and 4 bases from J, the junction kept 3 bases outside the gene matches.

The chain has TRBV9 and TRBJ1-2; D may be TRBD1 (6 bases). This CDR3 has 16 amino acids. Between the trimmed V and J ends, which lost 0 bases and 5 bases, there was a span of 17 bases. Germline V gene data show CDR1 as SGDLS and CDR2 as YYNGEE. The CDR3 loop reads CASSVALGRGSYGYTF. CDR3 DNA sequence: TGTGCCAGCAGCGTAGCTCTGGGCAGGGGTAGTTATGGCTACACCTTC. The complete variable domain, with remaining parts taken from reference TRBV9 and TRBJ1-2, reads DSGVTQTPKHLITATGQRVTLRCSPRSGDLSVYWYQQSLDQGLQFLIQYYNGEERAKGNILERFSAQQFPDLHSELNLSSLELGDSALYFCASSVALGRGSYGYTFGSGTRLTVV.